This is a list of T cell receptor beta chains from one sample in a study of human thymus T cells. Profiling relied on immunoSEQ multiplex PCR, and the TCRdb table lists in-frame clones only, not all of them. The top ten hold 0.034% of the sample, which has approximately 71,000 clones, around 95% seen once. Sequencing used thymus tissue. The receptors derive from a girl in the first two years of life with a congenital heart defect but otherwise immunologically healthy. Both conserved end residues are part of each CDR3. D genes are given only for firm matches. The size of a clone is reported for some rows only, either as once, few or many, or as a class for expanded clones.

d_call,clone_size,j_call,v_call,cdr3_aa
NA,NA,TRBJ2-2,TRBV25-1,CASSGQVNGDHTGELFF
TRBD1,NA,TRBJ2-3,TRBV23-1,CASSHSICRGSSFRTDTQYF
NA,NA,TRBJ2-1,TRBV5-4,CASSLLGEQFF
NA,NA,TRBJ2-7,TRBV15,CATSGTVGRWEQYF
NA,few,TRBJ2-7,TRBV19,CASSIVYRPYEQYF
NA,once,TRBJ1-1,TRBV10-1,CASSESGSLNTEAFF
TRBD2,NA,TRBJ2-3,TRBV9,CASSPSDGRGTDTQYF
TRBD1,NA,TRBJ2-5,TRBV11-2,CASSPDRARETQYF
TRBD1,few,TRBJ1-1,TRBV30,CAWGTGENTEAFF
TRBD2,once,TRBJ2-1,TRBV11-3,CASSLDEVAGVLNEQFF
TRBD2,NA,TRBJ2-7,TRBV14,CASSQENSASGEYEQYF
TRBD2,NA,TRBJ2-3,TRBV6-5,CATSGLAGDTQYF
NA,few,TRBJ2-7,TRBV5-8,CASSSPPHEQYF
NA,NA,TRBJ2-1,TRBV30,CAWRVTGFLGNEQFF
NA,NA,TRBJ2-7,TRBV14,CASSQESYSYEQYF